The source of this T cell receptor beta chain is a study of Graves' ophthalmopathy and Graves' hyperthyroidism. Among the exclusions were patients with other autoimmune diseases, uncontrolled infections, pregnancy or lactation. Clinical symptoms, serum thyroxine, TRAb, thyroid ultrasound and orbital computed tomography formed the basis of diagnosis. Turning to this clonotype: Antigen specificity is unknown.

This CDR3 is built from 14 residues. Trimming stripped 7 bases from V and 6 bases from J, with 22 bases between. In germline, CDR1 is SQVTM, CDR2 ANQGSEA. From RNA, the CDR3 regions of TCR beta chains were amplified and sequenced. RT-PCR with HTBI primers came first, then second-round multiplex PCR. TCRdb fed the multiplex PCR reads into MiXCR, producing one record per CDR3 protein. This sample carries around 660,000 distinct CDR3 sequences, approximately 39% of them seen once, and the ten largest clones take more than 3%. Study results and limitations: From stable hyperthyroidism, ophthalmopathy was separated by a 13-signature model with approximately 90% sensitivity and less than 82% specificity. Appearing in blood as well were most expanded thyroid clonotypes above 0.001 frequency.

The clonotype comes from an adult man with Graves' ophthalmopathy. The gene calls are TRBV29-1 and TRBJ2-7; D may be TRBD1 (7 bases). The sequenced sample was peripheral blood. The CDR3 DNA reads TGCAGCGCCCGCTTGACAGGGACTGAGGGCGAGCAGTACTTC. Protein product: CSARLTGTEGEQYF.